This T cell receptor (beta chain) was identified in a study of T cell responses to AZD1222 COVID-19 vaccine. Turning to the study itself: Some second doses came at about 4 weeks and others at about 12 weeks; these were pooled.

Profiled with immunoSEQ multiplex PCR; TCRdb holds only in-frame clones, not every one. Here the sample spans roughly 120,000 clones, about 87% being singletons. Study results and caveats: Repertoire sampling was restricted to post-peak T cell response timepoints.

Losses at the gene ends were 1 base for V and 4 bases for J; bases not matched to a gene: 2. The germline gives CDR1 LGHNA, CDR2 YNFKEQ. The CDR3 length is 15 residues. This clone showed up just a few times. Antigen specificity is unknown. V is TRBV4-2 and J is TRBJ2-2; TRBD2 matches at 8 bases. The TCR sequence derives from an adult in good health. This specimen consisted of peripheral blood, obtained on day 0 of AZD1222 vaccination. The CDR3 bases are TGTGCCAGCAGCCAAGGGACTAGCACCACCGGGGAGCTGTTTTTT. Translation gives CASSQGTSTTGELFF.